The 9 T cell receptor beta chains below come from one sample, sequenced in a study of vaccination and CD4 T cells after COVID-19. No antigens are known for them. As for treatment: roughly ten-day PBMC culture with coronavirus spike peptide pools or control peptides (ViraFEST assay). Scientists ran DNA taken from cultured CD4+ T cells through the Oncomine TCR Beta short-read assay for sequencing. MiXCR, run by TCRdb on the PCR reads, gives a single entry per CDR3 protein. The sample carries 13,000 or so distinct CDR3 sequences, roughly 45% recorded once. The sample in question was CD4+ T cells from blood, cultured in vitro, obtained after SARS-CoV-2 vaccination. Receptor source: a human donor who had recovered from COVID-19.

V usage is TRBV5-8 and J usage is TRBJ1-4; 10 bases map to TRBD1. The CDR3 extends over 17 amino acids. Unmatched junction bases numbered 11, after V lost 2 bases and J lost 7 bases. Germline values: CDR1 SGHTS, CDR2 YDEGEE. CDR3 in amino acids: CASSFFAKRTGGEKLFF. For the CDR3, the DNA is TGTGCCAGCAGCTTTTTTGCGAAGCGGACAGGGGGTGAAAAACTGTTTTTT.

The rearrangement joins TRBV20-1 to TRBJ2-1, with D hard to call. This CDR3 has 11 amino acids. The germline V and J ends were trimmed by 0 bases and 6 bases, with 3 bases remaining between them. The germline V gene has CDR1 DFQATT and CDR2 SNEGSKA (reference sequence). CDR3 in amino acids: CSARDRNEQFF. CDR3 DNA sequence: TGCAGTGCTAGAGACCGCAATGAGCAGTTCTTC.

This clonotype qualifies as medium-sized. The chain combines TRBV6-1 with TRBJ1-4; D is ambiguous. Germline CDR1 reads MNHNS; CDR2 reads SASEGT. The ends were cut back, 6 bases at V and 6 bases at J, with 8 bases in the middle. CDR3 length: 12 residues. CDR3 residues: CASRRGDEKLFF. In nucleotides, the CDR3 is TGTGCCAGCAGGAGAGGAGATGAAAAACTGTTTTTT.

The V call is TRBV28, the J call TRBJ2-3; 11 positions match TRBD2. V lost 5 bases, J lost 3 bases, and 10 bases stayed unmatched. Germline V gives CDR1 MDHEN, CDR2 SYDVKM. The CDR3 consists of 17 residues. The CDR3 coding sequence is TGTGCCAGCAGTGGACAGTCCGGGACTAGCGGTACAGATACGCAGTATTTT. This codes for CASSGQSGTSGTDTQYF.

The rearrangement links TRBV11-2 to TRBJ2-7; D uncertain. The CDR3 length is 12 residues. V lost 5 bases and J 6 bases, leaving 11 bases between the germline ends. Per germline, CDR1 SGHAT and CDR2 FQNNGV. The CDR3 coding sequence is TGTGCCAGCAGCCCCCAGCGCCGCGAGCAGTACTTC. It yields the protein CASSPQRREQYF.

J is TRBJ2-3 and V is TRBV30; 8 nucleotides align to TRBD2. The CDR3 is made up of 14 amino acids. J lost 6 bases, V lost 0 bases, and 5 bases had no gene match. Germline CDR1 GTSNPN, CDR2 SVGIG (reference sequence). The CDR3 loop is CAWSVTGGRDTQYF. The CDR3 region has the DNA TGTGCCTGGAGTGTAACGGGAGGGCGCGATACGCAGTATTTT.

This clonotype is medium-sized (0.01 to 0.1%) within its sample. The chain carries TRBV27 and TRBJ2-5, with 11 nucleotides matching TRBD2. The CDR3 runs to 14 residues. CDR1 MNHEY and CDR2 SMNVEV come from the germline V gene (reference sequence). The junction had 3 bases not matched to a gene; V was cut back by 6 bases and J by 3 bases. The chain's CDR3 is CASRSLAGEETQYF. The CDR3 region has the DNA TGTGCCAGCAGGTCACTAGCGGGGGAAGAGACCCAGTACTTC.

J is TRBJ2-3 and V is TRBV5-4; the D is unclear. Trimming removed 0 bases at V and 7 bases at J, with 9 bases between. There are 13 residues in the CDR3. The germline gives CDR1 SGHNT, CDR2 YYREEE (reference sequence). The CDR3 is CASSLAERNTQYF. CDR3 nucleotides: TGTGCCAGCAGCTTGGCGGAAAGGAATACGCAGTATTTT. The full variable domain, rest sourced from reference TRBV5-4 and TRBJ2-3, is ETGVTQSPTHLIKTRGQQVTLRCSSQSGHNTVSWYQQALGQGPQFIFQYYREEENGRGNFPPRFSGLQFPNYSSELNVNALELDDSALYLCASSLAERNTQYFGPGTRLTVL.

The rearrangement joins TRBV28 to TRBJ1-1; maybe TRBD1 (6 bases). Germline CDR1 and CDR2: MDHEN and SYDVKM. The CDR3 length is 14 residues. V was cut by 4 bases and J by 0 bases, with 9 bases left in between. The CDR3 spells CASSWDTMNTEAFF. The CDR3 region has the DNA TGTGCCAGCAGTTGGGACACAATGAACACTGAAGCTTTCTTT.